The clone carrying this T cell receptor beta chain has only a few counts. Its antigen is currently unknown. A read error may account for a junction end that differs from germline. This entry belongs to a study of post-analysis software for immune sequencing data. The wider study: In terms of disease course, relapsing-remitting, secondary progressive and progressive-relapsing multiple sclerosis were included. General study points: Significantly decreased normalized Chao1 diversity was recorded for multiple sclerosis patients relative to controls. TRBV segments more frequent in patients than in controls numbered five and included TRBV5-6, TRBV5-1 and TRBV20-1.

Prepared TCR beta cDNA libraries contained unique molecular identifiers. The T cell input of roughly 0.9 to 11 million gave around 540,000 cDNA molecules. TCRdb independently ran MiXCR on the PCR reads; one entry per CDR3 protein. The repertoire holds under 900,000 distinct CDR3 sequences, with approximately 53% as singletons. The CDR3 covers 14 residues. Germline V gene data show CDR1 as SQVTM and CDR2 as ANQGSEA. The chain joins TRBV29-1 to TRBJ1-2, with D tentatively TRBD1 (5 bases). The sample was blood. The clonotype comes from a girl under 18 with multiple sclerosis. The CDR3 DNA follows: TGCAGCGTTGCCGGGGTGTTCAGGGACTACGGCTACACCTTC. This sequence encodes CSVAGVFRDYGYTF.